This T cell receptor (beta chain) was observed in a study of shared clonotypes between healthy human individuals. Points from the study as a whole: Large sequencing depth failed to make sorted-subset sequencing complete, rarefaction showed. Estimated clonotype richness was generally higher in naive than memory subsets.

At a deep level, the assay was run. TCRdb's table, derived via immunoSEQ multiplex PCR, lists solely in-frame clones and lacks some. The repertoire holds 2 million to 2.5 million clones, with over 85% as singletons. Germline values: CDR1 SGHKS, CDR2 YYEKEE (reference sequence). Trimming removed 3 bases at V and 1 base at J, with 10 bases between. This CDR3 comprises 14 residues. As regards this clone: Its antigen is unknown.

Specimen: naive CD4+ T cells from PBMCs. The subset was: CD45RA+ positively selected. The chain combines TRBV5-5 with TRBJ1-1; D remains ambiguous. The sequence was collected from a man aged 18 to 30 in good health. Some clones in this sample may be carry-over from other donors' samples. CDR3 nucleotide sequence: TGTGCCAGCAGCTACGCCGCAAGGAACACTGAAGCTTTCTTT. This translates into CASSYAARNTEAFF.